Shown below are 11 T cell receptor beta chains from a single sample sequenced in a study of T cell responses to AZD1222 COVID-19 vaccine. Data came from immunoSEQ multiplex PCR; TCRdb stores just in-frame clones and leaves some out. The table has 130,000 to 150,000 clones, around 84% seen once. The material was peripheral blood, obtained 28 days after the second AZD1222 dose. The receptors shown here come from an adult who received the AZD1222 COVID-19 vaccine.

The gene calls are TRBV4-2 and TRBJ1-1; 7 bases align to TRBD1. Trimming removed 5 bases from V and 6 bases from J; junction bases left unmatched: 6. Germline-derived CDR1 and CDR2 are LGHNA and YNFKEQ. CDR3 length: 13 residues. The CDR3 DNA follows: TGTGCCAGCAGCAACAGGGGTCTTCCTGAAGCTTTCTTT. This codes for CASSNRGLPEAFF.

Concerning this clone itself: Within the sample, other DNA sequences also encode this same CDR3. This chain links TRBV5-1 with TRBJ1-4; D unresolved. Germline values: CDR1 SGHRS, CDR2 YFSETQ. The CDR3 extends over 15 amino acids. Trimming left V 0 bases short and J 0 bases short, with 6 bases between. The CDR3 sequence: CASSLGGATNEKLFF. CDR3 in DNA: TGCGCCAGCAGCTTGGGAGGCGCAACTAATGAAAAACTGTTTTTT.

This chain connects TRBV11-2 to TRBJ2-3; 7 bases are shared with TRBD2. With 5 bases clipped from V and 1 base from J, the junction kept 6 bases outside the gene matches. In germline, CDR1 is SGHAT, CDR2 FQNNGV. The CDR3 extends over 15 amino acids. The CDR3 loop reads CASSRAGDGTDTQYF. CDR3 bases: TGTGCCAGCAGCCGCGCGGGGGACGGCACAGATACGCAGTATTTT.

This chain links TRBV7-9 with TRBJ1-1; TRBD1 aligns across 7 bases. This CDR3 spans 15 amino acids. Trimming took 3 bases from V and 1 from J; bases not matched to a gene: 5. Germline CDR1 SEHNR, CDR2 FQNEAQ (reference sequence). CDR3 sequence (DNA): TGTGCCAGCAGCTTCCCACAGGGGAGGAACACTGAAGCTTTCTTT. It codes for CASSFPQGRNTEAFF.

The V and J genes are TRBV18 and TRBJ2-7; D uncertain. This CDR3 has 11 residues. Germline V gene lookup returns CDR1 KGHSH and CDR2 LQKENI. V dropped 2 bases and J dropped 4 bases, with 3 bases sitting between them. In nucleotides, the CDR3 is TGTGCCAGCTCACCAGGGTACGAGCAGTACTTC. Translating it yields CASSPGYEQYF.

This clone was observed many times. The chain employs TRBV2 and TRBJ2-7, with 7 nucleotides matching TRBD2. The CDR3 consists of 13 residues. Germline trimming cut 8 bases from V and 3 bases from J; bases unmatched to any gene: 7. The germline V gene has CDR1 SNHLY and CDR2 FYNNEI. DNA for the CDR3: TGTGCCAGCCTTAAGCGGGAAAGCTACGAGCAGTACTTC. Translating it yields CASLKRESYEQYF. Variable domain in full (rest from reference TRBV2 and TRBJ2-7): EPEVTQTPSHQVTQMGQEVILRCVPISNHLYFYWYRQILGQKVEFLVSFYNNEISEKSEIFDDQFSVERPDGSNFTLKIRSTKLEDSAMYFCASLKRESYEQYFGPGTRLTVT.

The chain links TRBV20-1 to TRBJ2-5; weak D call: TRBD2 (6 bases). V was cut by 3 bases and J by 1 base, with 9 bases left in between. CDR3 length equals 13 residues. CDR1 and CDR2 from the germline V gene are DFQATT and SNEGSKA (reference sequence). DNA for the CDR3: TGCAGTGCTAGTCGCGGGACCCAAGAGACCCAGTACTTC. Protein sequence: CSASRGTQETQYF.

This clone was counted only a few times. This chain uses TRBV10-3 with TRBJ1-1; D remains ambiguous. In germline, CDR1 is ENHRY, CDR2 SYGVKD. Between the trimmed V and J ends, which lost 4 bases and 0 bases, there was a span of 9 bases. CDR3 size: 14 residues. CDR3 in amino acids: CAISGRTVNTEAFF. The CDR3 DNA reads TGTGCCATCAGTGGCCGCACAGTGAACACTGAAGCTTTCTTT.

The V and J genes are TRBV25-1 and TRBJ1-2; no reliable D call. Trimming removed 3 bases at V and 3 bases at J, with 8 bases between. The CDR3 has 13 residues. Looked up from germline, CDR1 is MGHDK and CDR2 is SYGVNS. The CDR3 DNA reads as TGTGCCAGCAGTGACGCAGTGGACTATGGCTACACCTTC. Its translation is CASSDAVDYGYTF.

This clone has only one observation. The rearrangement joins TRBV10-3 to TRBJ1-3, with D perhaps TRBD1 (6 bases). The germline V gene has CDR1 ENHRY and CDR2 SYGVKD. V was cut by 8 bases and J by 2 bases, with 16 bases left in between. The CDR3 loop spans 15 amino acids. This chain's CDR3 is CAISPQGTTGNTIYF. The CDR3 nucleotides read TGTGCCATCTCTCCCCAGGGGACGACTGGAAACACCATATATTTT.

The V call is TRBV5-8, the J call TRBJ2-7, with 11 bases lining up with TRBD2. The ends lost 2 bases at V and 2 bases at J; junction bases unmatched: 3. The germline gives CDR1 SGHTS, CDR2 YDEGEE. This CDR3 contains 15 residues. The CDR3 spells CASSFGTSGTYEQYF. Written as DNA, the CDR3 is TGTGCCAGCAGCTTTGGGACTAGCGGCACCTACGAGCAGTACTTC.